The 23 T cell receptor beta chains in this list originate from one sample, sequenced in a study of blood T cell repertoires in COVID-19. Method: immunoSEQ multiplex PCR; TCRdb's copy keeps in-frame clones and lacks some. The sample lists about 52,000 clones, about 79% seen once, with about 9.9% in the top ten. The source material was peripheral blood. The source of these receptors is a man older than 75 with COVID-19, enrolled during active disease.

The chain has TRBV30 and TRBJ1-1; D is perhaps TRBD1 (6 bases). V lost 3 bases to trimming and J lost 1 base, with 18 bases between them. This CDR3 comprises 16 residues. Germline V gene sequence: CDR1 GTSNPN, CDR2 SVGIG (reference sequence). Here the CDR3 reads CAWSTGTRGTNTEAFF. The CDR3 nucleotides are TGTGCCTGGAGCACAGGGACACGTGGAACGAACACTGAAGCTTTCTTT. Together with reference TRBV30 and TRBJ1-1, the CDR3 gives the full variable domain: SQTIHQWPATLVQPVGSPLSLECTVEGTSNPNLYWYRQAAGRGLQLLFYSVGIGQISSEVPQNLSASRPQDRQFILSSKKLLLSDSGFYLCAWSTGTRGTNTEAFFGQGTRLTVV.

This clone is a singleton in its sample. CDR3 nucleotide sequence: TGTGCCAGCAGTTACTCGTTCGGCGGGGGCACTGAAGCTTTCTTT. This encodes CASSYSFGGGTEAFF. The chain recombines TRBV6-5 with TRBJ1-1, with a possible D match to TRBD1 (5 bases). Trimming left V 0 bases short and J 4 bases short, with 12 bases between. CDR1 MNHEY and CDR2 SVGAGI come from the germline V gene. The CDR3 sequence is 15 residues long.

This clone was counted only a few times. The chain links TRBV28 to TRBJ1-2, with 7 bases matching TRBD1. The ends lost 10 bases at V and 1 base at J; junction bases unmatched: 12. The CDR3 is made up of 15 amino acids. Germline-derived CDR1 and CDR2 are MDHEN and SYDVKM. CDR3 DNA: TGTGCCATCCGAGGGCCGGGACAGATTAACTATGGCTACACCTTC. Protein: CAIRGPGQINYGYTF.

This clone showed up just once. The J gene is TRBJ2-1, the V gene TRBV4-2, with 10 bases identical to TRBD2. Germline values: CDR1 LGHNA, CDR2 YNFKEQ. CDR3 length equals 16 residues. V trimming: 3 bases; J trimming: 8 bases; junction bases outside the gene matches: 10. This chain's CDR3 is CASSQLAGGPQDEQFF. The CDR3 bases are TGTGCCAGCAGCCAGTTAGCGGGGGGACCCCAGGATGAGCAGTTCTTC.

The rearrangement links TRBV7-9 to TRBJ2-2; D ambiguous. The V end lost 1 base, the J end lost 1 base, and 4 bases lay between the germline ends. The CDR3 is made up of 14 amino acids. Germline-derived CDR1 and CDR2 are SEHNR and FQNEAQ (reference sequence). CDR3 nucleotides: TGTGCCAGCAGCTTAGTAGTGAACACCGGGGAGCTGTTTTTT. Protein product: CASSLVVNTGELFF.

This rearrangement joins TRBV28 to TRBJ2-1; 8 bases map to TRBD1. Germline V CDR1 and CDR2: MDHEN, SYDVKM. Trimming removed 6 bases from V and 8 bases from J; junction bases left unmatched: 6. The CDR3 is made up of 13 amino acids. In DNA form, the CDR3 reads TGTGCCAGCAGGAAACAGGGGGTTGATGAGCAGTTCTTC. It codes for CASRKQGVDEQFF.

This chain joins TRBV5-1 and TRBJ2-6; 11 bases map to TRBD2. V dropped 7 bases and J dropped 0; count of bases not matched to a gene: 3. Germline V CDR1 and CDR2: SGHRS, YFSETQ. The CDR3 covers 16 residues. CDR3 sequence: CASRLAGISGANVLTF. The CDR3 bases are TGCGCCAGCCGACTAGCGGGAATCTCTGGGGCCAACGTCCTGACTTTC. The variable domain in full, with the rest retrieved from reference TRBV5-1 and TRBJ2-6, is KAGVTQTPRYLIKTRGQQVTLSCSPISGHRSVSWYQQTPGQGLQFLFEYFSETQRNKGNFPGRFSGRQFSNSRSEMNVSTLELGDSALYLCASRLAGISGANVLTFGAGSRLTVL.

The chain combines TRBV29-1 with TRBJ2-4; D ambiguous. The CDR3 consists of 13 residues. Germline V lookup: CDR1 SQVTM, CDR2 ANQGSEA. Trimming stripped 2 bases from V and 4 bases from J, with 9 bases between. CDR3 sequence: CSVESSRKNIQYF. The DNA for the CDR3 is TGCAGCGTTGAATCCTCGAGGAAAAACATTCAGTACTTC.

The CDR3 nucleotides are TGTGCCACCAGCAGAGAATCTGAAGGGGGCTTGCCTTTCTTT. Its protein is CATSRESEGGLPFF. The rearrangement joins TRBV15 to TRBJ1-1, with 7 bases fitting TRBD1. Per germline, CDR1 LNHNV and CDR2 YYDKDF (reference sequence). The CDR3 consists of 14 residues. Trimming took 0 bases from V and 12 from J; bases not matched to a gene: 10.

The J gene is TRBJ2-5, the V gene TRBV30; TRBD2 is a possible D gene (6 bases). The CDR3 extends over 14 amino acids. V was trimmed by 5 bases and J by 2 bases, leaving 15 bases between them. The germline CDR1 and CDR2 sequences are GTSNPN and SVGIG (reference sequence). Here the CDR3 DNA reads TGTGCCTGGGGGTGGAGGGTAAAACAAGAGACCCAGTACTTC. Protein product: CAWGWRVKQETQYF. Full variable domain (remainder filled in from reference TRBV30 and TRBJ2-5): SQTIHQWPATLVQPVGSPLSLECTVEGTSNPNLYWYRQAAGRGLQLLFYSVGIGQISSEVPQNLSASRPQDRQFILSSKKLLLSDSGFYLCAWGWRVKQETQYFGPGTRLLVL.

The gene calls are TRBV24-1 and TRBJ2-1, with 14 positions matching TRBD2. There are 16 residues in the CDR3. Germline CDR1 and CDR2: KGHDR and SFDVKD. V was pared by 4 bases and J by 8 bases, with 6 bases of the junction left unmatched. CDR3 loop: CATSDPGTSGSYEQFF. The CDR3 coding sequence is TGTGCCACCAGTGACCCCGGGACTAGCGGGAGCTATGAGCAGTTCTTC.

This sequence joins TRBV5-1 and TRBJ2-7, with 8 bases identical to TRBD1. Unmatched junction bases numbered 12, after V lost 4 bases and J lost 3 bases. The CDR3 has 16 amino acids. In germline, CDR1 is SGHRS, CDR2 YFSETQ. The CDR3 protein is CASSPDLGQGYYEQYV. The CDR3 region has the DNA TGCGCCAGCAGCCCGGACCTTGGACAGGGCTACTACGAGCAGTACGTC.

V gene TRBV18 combines with J gene TRBJ1-1; maybe TRBD1 (5 bases). CDR1 is KGHSH, CDR2 LQKENI, per germline. The CDR3 has 14 residues. The V gene lost 2 bases and the J gene lost 1 base, with 8 bases spanning the gap. The CDR3, as DNA: TGTGCCAGCTCACCAGGGGCAGAGAACACTGAAGCTTTCTTT. Its translation: CASSPGAENTEAFF.

The chain recombines TRBV24-1 with TRBJ2-2, with TRBD1 matching over 7 bases. The CDR3 has 16 residues. Unmatched junction bases numbered 7, after V lost 5 bases and J lost 2 bases. Germline V CDR1 and CDR2: KGHDR, SFDVKD. CDR3: CATSGSGTANTGELFF. The CDR3 DNA reads TGTGCCACCAGTGGGTCCGGGACAGCAAACACCGGGGAGCTGTTTTTT.

CDR3 DNA: TGCGCCAGCAGCGGCACGACTAGCGGGGGGCAAGAGACCCAGTACTTC. Amino acids: CASSGTTSGGQETQYF. This chain uses TRBV5-1 with TRBJ2-5; the match to TRBD2 covers 13 bases. CDR1 SGHRS and CDR2 YFSETQ come from the germline V gene. The ends lost 4 bases at V and 2 bases at J; junction bases unmatched: 5. This CDR3 is 16 amino acids long. Based on the CDR3 plus reference TRBV5-1 and TRBJ2-5, the full variable domain is KAGVTQTPRYLIKTRGQQVTLSCSPISGHRSVSWYQQTPGQGLQFLFEYFSETQRNKGNFPGRFSGRQFSNSRSEMNVSTLELGDSALYLCASSGTTSGGQETQYFGPGTRLLVL.

V and J are TRBV19 and TRBJ2-3; TRBD1 aligns across 8 bases. The germline V gene encodes CDR1 LNHDA and CDR2 SQIVND (reference sequence). The CDR3 runs to 15 residues. With V trimmed by 5 bases and J by 2 bases, 6 bases remained unmatched. This CDR3 is CASSSRTGSTDTQYF. The CDR3 DNA is TGTGCCAGTAGTTCCCGGACAGGGTCCACAGATACGCAGTATTTT.

The rearrangement links TRBV28 to TRBJ1-2; D ambiguous. Per the germline V gene, CDR1 is MDHEN and CDR2 is SYDVKM. Trimming took off 6 bases at V and 4 bases at J, with 12 bases between the two ends. The CDR3 consists of 13 residues. CDR3 DNA sequence: TGTGCCAGCAGAGTCTGGAGTAGCTATGGCTACACCTTC. It codes for CASRVWSSYGYTF.

This clone was detected only a few times. This chain links TRBV19 with TRBJ1-5, with a weak D call TRBD1 (6 bases). This CDR3 has 17 amino acids. Germline loops: CDR1 LNHDA, CDR2 SQIVND (reference sequence). Trimming pared 6 bases from V and 6 bases from J, leaving 24 bases between. The CDR3 region is CASSPGGGGRSAQPQHF. The CDR3 region has the DNA TGTGCCAGTAGCCCGGGAGGGGGAGGTCGGAGCGCTCAGCCCCAGCATTTT.

The V and J genes are TRBV28 and TRBJ1-3; maybe TRBD1 (5 bases). Germline V gives CDR1 MDHEN, CDR2 SYDVKM. Trimming left V 5 bases short and J 3 bases short, with 17 bases between. The CDR3 runs 16 residues. As DNA, the CDR3 is TGTGCCAGCAGTCCCCATGGAGGGGTGGTTGGAAACACCATATATTTT. This codes for CASSPHGGVVGNTIYF.

This clone was counted a single time. The chain has TRBV6-5 and TRBJ2-7, with a possible D match to TRBD1 (6 bases). Per germline, CDR1 MNHEY and CDR2 SVGAGI. This CDR3 region has 13 residues. V was pared by 0 bases and J by 3 bases, with 6 bases between. The DNA of the CDR3 is TGTGCCAGCAGTTACTCGACAGGCTACGAGCAGTACTTC. Its translation is CASSYSTGYEQYF.

The rearrangement uses TRBV7-2 and TRBJ2-2; 10 positions agree with TRBD2. The CDR3 contains 15 residues. Trimming took 6 bases from V and 7 from J; bases not matched to a gene: 8. CDR1 is SGHTA, CDR2 FQGNSA, per germline. In nucleotides, the CDR3 is TGTGCCAGCAGAAAAGCGGGGGGGCATGGCGGGGAGCTGTTTTTT. Its translation: CASRKAGGHGGELFF. Combining the CDR3 with reference TRBV7-2 and TRBJ2-2 gives the whole variable domain GAGVSQSPSNKVTEKGKDVELRCDPISGHTALYWYRQSLGQGLEFLIYFQGNSAPDKSGLPSDRFSAERTGGSVSTLTIQRTQQEDSAVYLCASRKAGGHGGELFFGEGSRLTVL.

The chain uses TRBV29-1 and TRBJ1-2; weak D call: TRBD1 (6 bases). V was shortened by 6 bases and J by 2 bases, with 13 bases between the two germline ends. The CDR3 contains 13 residues. The germline V gene has CDR1 SQVTM and CDR2 ANQGSEA. The CDR3 DNA reads TGCAGCGTAACCTCGGGACAAAACTATGGCTACACCTTC. This codes for CSVTSGQNYGYTF. Together with reference TRBV29-1 and TRBJ1-2, the CDR3 gives the full variable domain: SAVISQKPSRDICQRGTSLTIQCQVDSQVTMMFWYRQQPGQSLTLIATANQGSEATYESGFVIDKFPISRPNLTFSTLTVSNMSPEDSSIYLCSVTSGQNYGYTFGSGTRLTVV.

This clone was counted between two and nine times. This chain connects TRBV30 to TRBJ2-7; D perhaps matches TRBD1 (5 bases). CDR1 and CDR2 from the germline V gene are GTSNPN and SVGIG (reference sequence). V shed 2 bases and J shed 3 bases, with 11 bases lying between them. This CDR3 has 13 residues. CDR3 sequence: CAWSPWGRYEQYV. The CDR3 nucleotides read TGTGCCTGGAGTCCGTGGGGCCGCTACGAGCAGTACGTC.